This TCR beta chain came from a study of T-cell memory formation after mild COVID-19. TCRdb re-called the 5' RACE reads with MiXCR, one entry per CDR3 protein. Among approximately 150,000 distinct CDR3 sequences listed, 15% to 20% were seen once. This clonotype was seen repeatedly, ten times or more. Germline V gene data show CDR1 as DFQATT and CDR2 as SNEGSKA (reference sequence). The CDR3 loop spans 11 amino acids. V was cut by 1 base and J by 3 bases, with 1 base left in between. V usage is TRBV20-1 and J usage is TRBJ2-1; no clear D gene. The source material was PBMCs or a T cell subset sorted from them (not recorded which). The receptor's source is an adult woman who had mild COVID-19 (a few samples of this study predate the infection). Cell type and time point are not known. The chain's CDR3 is CSARGYNEQFF. CDR3 bases: TGCAGTGCTAGAGGCTACAATGAGCAGTTCTTC.